This TCR beta chain was retrieved from a study of CD8+CD57+ T cells in acquired aplastic anemia. Study-wide background: Sorted CD4+ and CD8+ cells gave an average of approximately 3.1 ug of DNA. Study results and caveats: Between patients and controls, about 30 CD8+ CDR3 sequences were found in common.

The CDR3 spans 14 residues. Unmatched junction bases numbered 6, after V lost 3 bases and J lost 7 bases. The germline CDR1 and CDR2 sequences are DFQATT and SNEGSKA (reference sequence). Genomic DNA templated the TCR beta VDJ and CDR3 profiling. TCRdb ran MiXCR on the reads and lists one entry per CDR3 protein. The sample shows under 350,000 distinct CDR3 sequences, 45% to 65% of them seen only once. This clonotype was recorded many times. Its cognate antigen is unknown. The chain uses TRBV20-1 and TRBJ2-2; 9 bases align to TRBD1. The sequence came from a human donor with severe aplastic anemia or a healthy control (not recorded which). The sample taken for sequencing was sorted CD4+, CD8+, or CD8+CD57+ T cells (not recorded which) from PBMCs. The CDR3 sequence is CSASPTGGHGELFF. Written as DNA, the CDR3 is TGCAGTGCTAGTCCAACAGGGGGCCACGGGGAGCTGTTTTTT.